This T cell receptor (beta chain) was identified during a study of blood T cell repertoires in COVID-19. Trimming cost V 4 bases and J 2 bases, with 12 bases left between them. The length of the CDR3 is 14 residues. Germline CDR1 is SGHRS and CDR2 is YFSETQ. Libraries were prepared by immunoSEQ multiplex PCR; TCRdb keeps only in-frame clonotypes and omits some of them. The sample has some 200,000 clones; approximately 80% are singletons. This clone was counted only a few times. Other DNA sequences in the same sample also yield this CDR3. The receptor's source is a human donor in a cohort sampled during active COVID-19. Sequences were obtained from peripheral blood. The chain combines TRBV5-1 with TRBJ2-5; TRBD1 might be the D (5 bases). CDR3 protein: CASSLGRGQETQYF. The CDR3 DNA reads TGCGCCAGCAGCCTAGGTAGGGGACAAGAGACCCAGTACTTC.